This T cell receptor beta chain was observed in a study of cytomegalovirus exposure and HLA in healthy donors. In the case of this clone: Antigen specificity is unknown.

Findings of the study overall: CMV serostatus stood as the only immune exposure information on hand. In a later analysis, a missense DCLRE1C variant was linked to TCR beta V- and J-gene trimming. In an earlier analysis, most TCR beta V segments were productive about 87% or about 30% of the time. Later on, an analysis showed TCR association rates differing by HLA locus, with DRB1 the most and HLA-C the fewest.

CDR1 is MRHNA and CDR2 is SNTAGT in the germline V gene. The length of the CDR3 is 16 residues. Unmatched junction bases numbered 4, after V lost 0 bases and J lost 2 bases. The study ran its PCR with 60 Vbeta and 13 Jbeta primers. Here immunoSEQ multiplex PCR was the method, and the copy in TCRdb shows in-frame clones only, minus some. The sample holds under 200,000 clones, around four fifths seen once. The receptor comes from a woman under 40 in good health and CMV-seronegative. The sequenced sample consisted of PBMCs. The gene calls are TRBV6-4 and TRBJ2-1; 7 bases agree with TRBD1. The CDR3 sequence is CASSDSGDRPYNEQFF. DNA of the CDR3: TGTGCCAGCAGTGACTCCGGGGACAGACCCTACAATGAGCAGTTCTTC.